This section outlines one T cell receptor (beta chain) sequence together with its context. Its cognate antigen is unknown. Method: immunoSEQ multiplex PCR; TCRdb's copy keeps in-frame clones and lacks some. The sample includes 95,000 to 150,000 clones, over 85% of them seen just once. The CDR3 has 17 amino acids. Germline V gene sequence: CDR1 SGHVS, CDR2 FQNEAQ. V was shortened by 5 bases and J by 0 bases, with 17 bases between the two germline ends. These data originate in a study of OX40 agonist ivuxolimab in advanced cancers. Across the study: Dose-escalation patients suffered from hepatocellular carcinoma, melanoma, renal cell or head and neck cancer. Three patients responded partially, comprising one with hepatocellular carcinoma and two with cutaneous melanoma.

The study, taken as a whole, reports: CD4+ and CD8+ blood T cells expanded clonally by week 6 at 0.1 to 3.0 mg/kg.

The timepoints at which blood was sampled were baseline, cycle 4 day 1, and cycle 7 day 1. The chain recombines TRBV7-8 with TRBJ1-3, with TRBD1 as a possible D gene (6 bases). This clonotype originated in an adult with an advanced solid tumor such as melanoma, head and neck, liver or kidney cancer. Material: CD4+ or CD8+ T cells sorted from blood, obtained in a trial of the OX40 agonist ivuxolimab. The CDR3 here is CASSPMRGGLSGNTIYF. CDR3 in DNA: TGTGCCAGCAGCCCCATGCGGGGGGGCCTCTCTGGAAACACCATATATTTT.